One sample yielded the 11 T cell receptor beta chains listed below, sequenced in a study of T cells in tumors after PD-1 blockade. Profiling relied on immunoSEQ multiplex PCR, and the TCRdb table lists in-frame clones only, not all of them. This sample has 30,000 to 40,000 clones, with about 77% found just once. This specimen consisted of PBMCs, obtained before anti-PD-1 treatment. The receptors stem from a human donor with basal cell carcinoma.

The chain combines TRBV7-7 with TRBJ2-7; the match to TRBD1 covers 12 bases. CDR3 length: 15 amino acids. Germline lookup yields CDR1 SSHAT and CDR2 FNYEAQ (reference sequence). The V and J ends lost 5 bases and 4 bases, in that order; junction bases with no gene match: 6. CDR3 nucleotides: TGTGCCAGCAGCCAAGGGACAGGGGGCTTATACGAGCAGTACTTC. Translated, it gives CASSQGTGGLYEQYF.

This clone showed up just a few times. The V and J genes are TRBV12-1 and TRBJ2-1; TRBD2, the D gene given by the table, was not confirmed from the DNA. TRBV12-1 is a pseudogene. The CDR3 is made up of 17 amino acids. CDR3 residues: CASSLPPRASGDNEQFF. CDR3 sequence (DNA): TGTGCCAGCAGCCTGCCCCCGCGGGCTAGCGGGGACAATGAGCAGTTCTTC.

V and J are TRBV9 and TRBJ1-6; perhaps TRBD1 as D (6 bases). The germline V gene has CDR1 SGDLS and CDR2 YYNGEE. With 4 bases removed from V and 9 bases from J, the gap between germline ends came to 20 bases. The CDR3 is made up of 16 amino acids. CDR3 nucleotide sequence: TGTGCCAGCAGCCCCCACCCCGGACAGTCTAGTTCACCCCTCCACTTT. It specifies CASSPHPGQSSSPLHF.

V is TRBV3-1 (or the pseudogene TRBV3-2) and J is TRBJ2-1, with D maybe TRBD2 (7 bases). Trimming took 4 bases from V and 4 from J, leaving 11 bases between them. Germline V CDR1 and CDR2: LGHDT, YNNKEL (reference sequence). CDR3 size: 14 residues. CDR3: CASSRGGNYNEQFF. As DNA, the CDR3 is TGTGCCAGCAGCCGCGGGGGCAATTACAATGAGCAGTTCTTC.

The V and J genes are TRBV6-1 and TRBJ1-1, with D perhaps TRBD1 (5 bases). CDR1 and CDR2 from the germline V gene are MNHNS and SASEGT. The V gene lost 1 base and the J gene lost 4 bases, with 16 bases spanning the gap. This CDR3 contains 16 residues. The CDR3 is CASSEGHGGLFTEAFF. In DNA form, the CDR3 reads TGTGCCAGCAGTGAAGGACACGGGGGTTTGTTCACTGAAGCTTTCTTT.

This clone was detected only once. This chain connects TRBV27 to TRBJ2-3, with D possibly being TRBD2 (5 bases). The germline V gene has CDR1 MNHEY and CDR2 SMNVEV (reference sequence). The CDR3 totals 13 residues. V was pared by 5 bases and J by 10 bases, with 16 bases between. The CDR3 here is CASSQSGWGAQYF. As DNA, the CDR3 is TGTGCCAGCAGTCAGTCCGGGTGGGGAGCGCAGTATTTT.

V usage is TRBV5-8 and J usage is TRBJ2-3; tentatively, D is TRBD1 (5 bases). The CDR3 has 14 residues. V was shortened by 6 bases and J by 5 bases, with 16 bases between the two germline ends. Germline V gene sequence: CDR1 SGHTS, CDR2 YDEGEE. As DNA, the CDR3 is TGTGCCAGCACCGATCTCCGGCAGGGAGATACGCAGTATTTT. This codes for CASTDLRQGDTQYF.

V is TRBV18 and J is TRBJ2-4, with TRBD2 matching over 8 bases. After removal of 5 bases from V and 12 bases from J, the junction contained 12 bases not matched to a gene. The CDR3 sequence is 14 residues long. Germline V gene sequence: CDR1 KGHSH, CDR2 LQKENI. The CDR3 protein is CASSAGLTGGDQYF. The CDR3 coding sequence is TGTGCCAGCTCAGCGGGACTAACCGGGGGGGATCAGTACTTC.

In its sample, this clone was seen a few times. The CDR3 region has the DNA TGTGCCAGCAGTGATGACTCTGGGGCCAACGTCCTGACTTTC. Protein sequence: CASSDDSGANVLTF. The chain carries TRBV2 and TRBJ2-6; D gene uncertain. Trimming shortened V by 3 bases and J by 0 bases, and 3 bases separated the two germline ends. The length of the CDR3 is 14 residues. The V gene's germline CDR1 is SNHLY and CDR2 FYNNEI. Filled out from reference TRBV2 and TRBJ2-6, the complete variable domain reads EPEVTQTPSHQVTQMGQEVILRCVPISNHLYFYWYRQILGQKVEFLVSFYNNEISEKSEIFDDQFSVERPDGSNFTLKIRSTKLEDSAMYFCASSDDSGANVLTFGAGSRLTVL.

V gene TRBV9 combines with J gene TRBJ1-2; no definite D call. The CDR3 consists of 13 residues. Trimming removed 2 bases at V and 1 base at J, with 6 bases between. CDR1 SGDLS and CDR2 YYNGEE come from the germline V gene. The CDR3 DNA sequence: TGTGCCAGCAGCGTCTCCAGTAACTATGGCTACACCTTC. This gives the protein CASSVSSNYGYTF.

The CDR3 is CAWSVLLAGNTIYF. In nucleotides, the CDR3 is TGTGCCTGGAGTGTACTGCTTGCTGGAAACACCATATATTTT. V usage is TRBV30 and J usage is TRBJ1-3, with D unresolved. CDR1 is GTSNPN and CDR2 is SVGIG in the germline V gene (reference sequence). The CDR3 contains 14 residues. The V gene lost 0 bases and the J gene lost 2 bases, with 8 bases spanning the gap.